This passage covers 4 T cell receptor beta chains from one sample sequenced in a study of Graves' ophthalmopathy and Graves' hyperthyroidism. As the template, RNA transcripts were used to amplify TCR beta CDR3 regions. Following a first-round RT-PCR that used HTBI primers, a second-round multiplex PCR was carried out. TCRdb re-analysed the multiplex PCR reads in MiXCR, keeping a single row per CDR3 protein. This table has about 1.2 million distinct CDR3 sequences, about 40% appearing once. Sequencing used peripheral blood or thyroid tissue (not recorded which). These receptors were obtained from an adult man with Graves' hyperthyroidism.

The chain combines TRBV15 with TRBJ1-2, with 7 bases matching TRBD1. Losses at the gene ends were 5 bases for V and 7 bases for J; bases not matched to a gene: 7. Germline V gene lookup returns CDR1 LNHNV and CDR2 YYDKDF (reference sequence). CDR3 length: 13 amino acids. As DNA, the CDR3 is TGTGCCACCAGCGGGAGCAGGGGGGGTGGCTACACCTTC. Translated: CATSGSRGGGYTF.

V usage is TRBV20-1 and J usage is TRBJ1-6, with 7 nucleotides matching TRBD1. V lost 5 bases, J lost 4 bases, and 5 bases stayed unmatched. The CDR3 sequence is 14 residues long. Germline CDR1 reads DFQATT; CDR2 reads SNEGSKA (reference sequence). The CDR3 DNA is TGCAGTGCTTCCAGGGGGGAATATAATTCACCCCTCCACTTT. Encoded protein: CSASRGEYNSPLHF.

V and J are TRBV25-1 and TRBJ1-6; D unresolved. Trimming removed 6 bases from V and 0 bases from J, with 15 bases in between. Germline assignment: CDR1 MGHDK and CDR2 SYGVNS. This CDR3 is built from 17 residues. Here the CDR3 reads CASSTPGASSYNSPLHF. The CDR3 DNA is TGTGCCAGCAGCACGCCGGGAGCCAGCTCCTATAATTCACCCCTCCACTTT.

This clonotype was recorded at least ten times. V and J are TRBV19 and TRBJ1-1; 7 bases fit TRBD1. The CDR3 contains 15 residues. Germline CDR1 LNHDA, CDR2 SQIVND (reference sequence). V shed 3 bases, J shed 0 bases, and the junction held 4 bases outside the gene matches. The CDR3 protein is CASSMAGQVNTEAFF. The CDR3 region has the DNA TGTGCCAGTAGTATGGCAGGACAGGTGAACACTGAAGCTTTCTTT. The full variable domain, with the rest looked up from reference TRBV19 and TRBJ1-1, is DGGITQSPKYLFRKEGQNVTLSCEQNLNHDAMYWYRQDPGQGLRLIYYSQIVNDFQKGDIAEGYSVSREKKESFPLTVTSAQKNPTAFYLCASSMAGQVNTEAFFGQGTRLTVV.